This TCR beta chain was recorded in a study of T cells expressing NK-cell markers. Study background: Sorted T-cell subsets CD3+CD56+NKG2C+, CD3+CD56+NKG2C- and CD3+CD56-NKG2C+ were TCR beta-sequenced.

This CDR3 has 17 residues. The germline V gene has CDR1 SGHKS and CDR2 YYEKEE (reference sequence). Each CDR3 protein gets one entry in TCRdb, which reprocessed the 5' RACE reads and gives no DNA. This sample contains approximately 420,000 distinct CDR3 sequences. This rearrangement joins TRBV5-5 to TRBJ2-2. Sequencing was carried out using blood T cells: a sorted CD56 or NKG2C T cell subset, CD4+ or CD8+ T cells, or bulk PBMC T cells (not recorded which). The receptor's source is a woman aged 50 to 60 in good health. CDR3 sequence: CASSLTQSQANTGELFF.